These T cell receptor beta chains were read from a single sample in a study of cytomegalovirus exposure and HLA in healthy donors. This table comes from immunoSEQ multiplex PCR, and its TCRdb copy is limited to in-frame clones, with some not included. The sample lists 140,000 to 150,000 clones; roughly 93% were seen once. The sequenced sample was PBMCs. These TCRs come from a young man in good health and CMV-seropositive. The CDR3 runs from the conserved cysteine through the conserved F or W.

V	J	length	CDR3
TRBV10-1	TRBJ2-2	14	CASSDPGGTGELFF
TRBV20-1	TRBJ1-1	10	CSVAGGEAFF
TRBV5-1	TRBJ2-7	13	CASSPDLPYEQYF
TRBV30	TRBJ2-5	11	CAWSVLETQYF
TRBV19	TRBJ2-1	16	CASSIATGLVDNEQFF
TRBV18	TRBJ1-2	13	CASQETTGLGYTF
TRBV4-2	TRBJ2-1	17	CASSPRLAEWGYNEQFF
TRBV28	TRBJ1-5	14	CASSLGGLYQPQHF
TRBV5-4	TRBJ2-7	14	CASSITGGRNEQYF
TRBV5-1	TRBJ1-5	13	CASSLGGGQPQHF
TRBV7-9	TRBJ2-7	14	CASSPGDYRAEQYF
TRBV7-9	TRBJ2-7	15	CASSLARVGDYEQYF
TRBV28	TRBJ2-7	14	CASSLTGTGYEQYF
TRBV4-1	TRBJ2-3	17	CASSQVWTGGFTDTQYF
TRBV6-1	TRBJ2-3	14	CASSEAAGPDTQYF
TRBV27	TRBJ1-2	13	CASRLQGGRGYTF
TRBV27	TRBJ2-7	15	CASRPSSGDNYEQYF
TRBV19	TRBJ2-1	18	CASRTSGRDLSSYNEQFF
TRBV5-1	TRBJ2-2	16	CASSWTGLLNTGELFF
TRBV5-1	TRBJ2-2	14	CASSDLSSAGELFF
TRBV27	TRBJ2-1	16	CASSALLAGGGNEQFF
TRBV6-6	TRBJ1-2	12	CASSGTGLGHTF
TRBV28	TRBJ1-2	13	CASSIQSGDGYTF
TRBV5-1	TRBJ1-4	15	CASSSQGAVREKLFF
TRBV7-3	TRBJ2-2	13	CASSLTGSGELFF
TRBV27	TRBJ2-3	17	CASSLVGSGRSRDTQYF
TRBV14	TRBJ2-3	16	CASSQDVGLYTDTQYF
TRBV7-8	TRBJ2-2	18	CASSWLPTGALNTGELFF
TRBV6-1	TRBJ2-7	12	CASSGDRDEQYF
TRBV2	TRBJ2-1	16	CASSELGLAEWNEQFF
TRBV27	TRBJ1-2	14	CASSSPSSSRGYTF
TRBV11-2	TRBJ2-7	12	CASSSLSYEQYF
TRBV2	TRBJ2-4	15	CASSESGLAANIQYF
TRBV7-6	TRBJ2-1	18	CASSLAESKMSSYNEQFF
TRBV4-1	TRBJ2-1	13	CASSQDPYNEQFF
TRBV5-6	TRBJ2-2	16	CASSLFVGERSGELFF
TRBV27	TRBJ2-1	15	CASSLTASSYNEQFF
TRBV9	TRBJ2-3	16	CASSVVGGRGSDTQYF
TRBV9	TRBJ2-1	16	CASSMRLAGLDNEQFF
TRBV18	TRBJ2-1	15	CASSPPSGRGDEQFF